A selection of T cell receptor beta chains follows, all from one sample in a study of cytomegalovirus exposure and HLA in healthy donors. Assay used: immunoSEQ multiplex PCR; TCRdb lists only in-frame clones, some missing. The sample has tens of thousands of clones; 60% to 85% are singletons. Input material: PBMCs. Receptor source: a male donor in good health and CMV-seropositive. The CDR3 runs from the conserved cysteine through the conserved F or W. D genes are given only for firm matches. Size is omitted from some rows. Given values are once, few, many or a class for expanded clones.

-	TRBD1	TRBV19	TRBJ1-5	17	TGTGCCAGTAGTATTGTGAGGTCAGGGGGCCGAAATCAGCCCCAGCATTTT	CASSIVRSGGRNQPQHF
-	-	TRBV29-1	TRBJ2-4	12	TGCAGCGTTGCCAGGGGCGAGAACATTCAGTACTTC	CSVARGENIQYF
few	-	TRBV19	TRBJ1-1	14	TGTGCCAGTTCAGCCGGGACACCTAACACTGAAGCTTTCTTT	CASSAGTPNTEAFF
-	-	TRBV19	TRBJ1-6	13	TGTGCCAGTAGTATACAGGGGAATTCACCCCTCCACTTT	CASSIQGNSPLHF
few	-	TRBV5-4	TRBJ2-5	13	TGTGCCAGCAGCTTGGTGCAGCAAGAGACCCAGTACTTC	CASSLVQQETQYF
-	-	TRBV6-9	TRBJ2-5	16	TGTGCCAGCAGGGACAGCACAGATTTTTCACAAGAGACCCAGTACTTC	CASRDSTDFSQETQYF
-	TRBD2	TRBV7-9	TRBJ2-1	15	TGTGCCAGCAGCTTCCCTAGCGGGAGTAGTAATGAGCAGTTCTTC	CASSFPSGSSNEQFF
-	-	TRBV4-1	TRBJ1-2	15	TGCGCCAGCAGCCAAGTCTTACAGGCCAACTATGGCTACACCTTC	CASSQVLQANYGYTF
-	TRBD1	TRBV27	TRBJ1-6	17	TGTGCCAGCAGTCCCCTCTTAGGACAGGGGGCGAGGTCACCCCTCCACTTT	CASSPLLGQGARSPLHF
-	-	TRBV4-3	TRBJ1-3	17	TGCGCCAGCAGCCAAGATCTGAACAGGTTTTCTGGAAACACCATATATTTT	CASSQDLNRFSGNTIYF
-	-	TRBV28	TRBJ2-7	14	TGTGCCAGCAGATCGCCACAGGTTGTATACGAGCAGTACTTC	CASRSPQVVYEQYF
-	TRBD1	TRBV28	TRBJ1-3	16	TGTGCCAGCTATAACAGGGGGCGCGGGGCCCGGGGCACCATATATTTT	CASYNRGRGARGTIYF
-	TRBD1	TRBV7-8	TRBJ1-2	14	TGTGCCAGCAGCTTACGACAGGGTGACAATGGCTACACCTTC	CASSLRQGDNGYTF
-	-	TRBV19	TRBJ2-1	14	TGTGCCAGCAGGGGGGTAAGCTCCTACAATGAGCAGTTCTTC	CASRGVSSYNEQFF
-	-	TRBV6-1	TRBJ2-5	15	TGTGCCAGCAGTGAATCAACCGGGGGCCAAGAGACCCAGTACTTC	CASSESTGGQETQYF
-	-	TRBV12-5	TRBJ1-1	15	TGTGCTAGTGGTTTGTGGGCAGGAAAAAACACTGAAGCTTTCTTT	CASGLWAGKNTEAFF
-	-	TRBV6-5	TRBJ2-1	15	TGTGCCAGCAGTTACACGTCTACCTCCTACAATGAGCAGTTCTTC	CASSYTSTSYNEQFF
few	-	TRBV7-9	TRBJ2-7	13	TGTGCCAGCAGCTCCCAGGGATCCTACGAGCAGTACTTC	CASSSQGSYEQYF
-	-	TRBV28	TRBJ2-3	14	TGTGCCAGCCTTACGACGGGAAGCACAGATACGCAGTATTTT	CASLTTGSTDTQYF
-	-	TRBV27	TRBJ2-7	14	TGTGCCAGCAGTTTAAGAGTTGGGCTTTACGAGCAGTACTTC	CASSLRVGLYEQYF
-	TRBD2	TRBV27	TRBJ2-1	17	TGTGCCAGCAGTTTTTTTACCGGGACTAGCGGATACAATGAGCAGTTCTTC	CASSFFTGTSGYNEQFF
-	TRBD2	TRBV7-9	TRBJ2-3	16	TGTGCCAGCAGTCCCGGGAGGTTCCTTAGCACAGATACGCAGTATTTT	CASSPGRFLSTDTQYF
-	TRBD2	TRBV15	TRBJ2-2	17	TGTGCCACCAGCCCGGGGACGGGGGGGACGAACACCGGGGAGCTGTTTTTT	CATSPGTGGTNTGELFF
-	-	TRBV7-9	TRBJ1-1	13	TGTGCCAGCAGCTTGCCGACTGGTCCTGAAGCTTTCTTT	CASSLPTGPEAFF
few	-	TRBV2	TRBJ2-7	11	TGTGCCAGCAGAAACCACTACGAGCAGTACTTC	CASRNHYEQYF
-	TRBD2	TRBV2	TRBJ2-7	14	TGTGCCAGCAACCTCTTGGCGGGAGCCCACGAGCAGTACTTC	CASNLLAGAHEQYF
-	-	TRBV5-1	TRBJ1-2	14	TGCGCCAGCAGCTTCCCCCAGACTAACTATGGCTACACCTTC	CASSFPQTNYGYTF
-	TRBD2	TRBV4-1	TRBJ2-5	16	TGCGCCAGCAGCCAAGATCGAGCGGGGGGGTGGAAGACCCAGTACTTC	CASSQDRAGGWKTQYF
few	TRBD1	TRBV19	TRBJ1-2	13	TGTGCCAGTAGTGACCAGGGGGACTATGGCTACACCTTC	CASSDQGDYGYTF
-	TRBD1	TRBV9	TRBJ1-4	15	TGTGCCAGCAGCGTCGGGACAGTAACTAATGAAAAACTGTTTTTT	CASSVGTVTNEKLFF
-	TRBD1	TRBV6-5	TRBJ2-5	15	TGTGCCAGCAGTTGGGACAGGGGGATGGGAGAGACCCAGTACTTC	CASSWDRGMGETQYF
-	-	TRBV6-5	TRBJ2-7	15	TGTGCCAGCAGTTCGGGGGACGACAACTCCTACGAGCAGTACTTC	CASSSGDDNSYEQYF
-	TRBD1	TRBV7-2	TRBJ1-5	17	TGTGCCAGCAGCTTAGTAGCAGGGGGCAGGAACTATCAGCCCCAGCATTTT	CASSLVAGGRNYQPQHF
-	TRBD2	TRBV10-3	TRBJ2-1	15	TGTGCCATCAGTGATGGGACTAGCGACTACAATGAGCAGTTCTTC	CAISDGTSDYNEQFF
once	-	TRBV19	TRBJ2-7	16	TGTGCCAGTAGTAGAGCTCGCGGGGGCCTCTCCTACGAGCAGTACTTC	CASSRARGGLSYEQYF
-	TRBD1	TRBV7-9	TRBJ2-7	15	TGTGCCAGCAGCCCACCGGGGACAGGACACTACGAGCAGTACTTC	CASSPPGTGHYEQYF
-	TRBD1	TRBV28	TRBJ1-5	12	TGTGCCAGCGGGACAGTTAATCAGCCCCAGCATTTT	CASGTVNQPQHF
few	TRBD1	TRBV30	TRBJ1-2	13	TGTGCCTGGGGCCGGGACAGGCCATATGGCTACACCTTC	CAWGRDRPYGYTF
-	-	TRBV28	TRBJ1-2	11	TGTGCCACCTCGGGGGGATATGGCTACACCTTC	CATSGGYGYTF
-	TRBD1	TRBV30	TRBJ2-5	15	TGTGCCTGGAGACCACAGGACAGGCGCCAAGAGACCCAGTACTTC	CAWRPQDRRQETQYF
-	-	TRBV5-1	TRBJ2-7	14	TGCGCCAGCAGCTTGGAATTTTCGGGGGACGAGCAGTACTTC	CASSLEFSGDEQYF
few	TRBD2	TRBV9	TRBJ2-3	16	TGTGCCAGCAGCGTAGCGAGCGGGGGGGCCGCCGCTACGCAGTATTTT	CASSVASGGAAATQYF
-	-	TRBV6-1	TRBJ1-5	13	TGTGCCAGCAGTGAAGTAGGGAGACAGCCCCAGCATTTT	CASSEVGRQPQHF
few	-	TRBV5-1	TRBJ2-3	12	TGCGCCAGCAGCACAGGGACAGATACGCAGTATTTT	CASSTGTDTQYF
-	TRBD2	TRBV6-6	TRBJ2-2	16	TGTGCCAGCAGTTACAGGGTAGCGGGAGGGCCCGGGGAGCTGTTTTTT	CASSYRVAGGPGELFF
-	-	TRBV18	TRBJ2-1	18	TGTGCCAGCTCAACCACGGTTCCAGGGGCCAGCTCCTACAATGAGCAGTTCTTC	CASSTTVPGASSYNEQFF
-	TRBD1	TRBV7-9	TRBJ1-4	15	TGTGCCAGCAGCTTCATGACAGGGGAGAATGAAAAACTGTTTTTT	CASSFMTGENEKLFF
once	TRBD2	TRBV4-1	TRBJ2-1	15	TGCGCCAGCAGCCAATATGCGGGAGGGTACAATGAGCAGTTCTTC	CASSQYAGGYNEQFF
-	TRBD1	TRBV7-2	TRBJ1-6	14	TGTGCCAGCAGCCACGGGACAGGACCCTCACCCCTCCACTTT	CASSHGTGPSPLHF
-	-	TRBV28	TRBJ2-7	13	TGTGCCAGCAGTAGCAGGGGAATCTACGAGCAGTACTTC	CASSSRGIYEQYF
-	-	TRBV7-9	TRBJ2-3	13	TGTTCCAGCAGCTTAGCAGGTAACAACGAGGAGTATTTT	CSSSLAGNNEEYF
-	-	TRBV4-3	TRBJ1-5	15	TGCGCCAGCAGCCAAGATTTCGCAGGGCATCAGCCCCAGCATTTT	CASSQDFAGHQPQHF
once	TRBD1	TRBV5-1	TRBJ1-5	18	TGCGCCAGATTCCGGGACAGGGGGTTTCGAATAGGAAATCAGCCCCAGCATTTT	CARFRDRGFRIGNQPQHF
-	TRBD2	TRBV7-2	TRBJ2-4	16	TGTGCCAGCAGTTGGGGGGGGGAAAGAGCCAAAAACATTCAGTACTTC	CASSWGGERAKNIQYF
-	-	TRBV28	TRBJ2-7	12	TGTGCCAGCACCAGGGACTCCTACGAGCAGTACTTC	CASTRDSYEQYF